Sequencing of this T cell receptor (beta chain) was carried out in a study of PD-1 blockade in classical Hodgkin lymphoma. Relapse after autologous stem cell transplantation occurred in every patient, and brentuximab vedotin exposure varied. V was cut by 3 bases and J by 2 bases, with 7 bases left in between. CDR1 MNHEY and CDR2 SMNVEV come from the germline V gene (reference sequence). This CDR3 is 13 amino acids long. The method was immunoSEQ multiplex PCR; TCRdb's version includes in-frame clones alone and lacks a portion of them. The sample consists of about 7,300 clones, less than 80% of them appearing once.

The V call is TRBV27, the J call TRBJ1-2; D ambiguous. This TCR was sampled from a human donor with classical Hodgkin lymphoma. The sequencing used peripheral blood mononuclear cells (PBMCs), collected before the second cycle of nivolumab. The CDR3 bases are TGTGCCAGCAGTTTCGGAGGGAACTATGGCTACACCTTC. It yields the protein CASSFGGNYGYTF.